This T cell receptor (beta chain) was retrieved from a study of memory CD8 T cells in hepatitis C reinfection. Study overall: A couple of donors cleared primary HCV but became chronic after reinfection. Pre-reinfection samples were taken 55 to 20 weeks before detection. HCV reinfection: RNA-positive following two negative tests at least 60 days apart.

Germline assignment: CDR1 LNHDA and CDR2 SQIVND (reference sequence). The CDR3 has 17 residues. Trimming removed 5 bases from V and 6 bases from J; junction bases left unmatched: 14. Generated by immunoSEQ multiplex PCR, the TCRdb table keeps only in-frame clones and is missing some. Among under 60,000 clones listed, approximately 89% were seen once. Time point defined: pre-reinfection, 55 to 20 weeks before reinfection detection. The sorted cells went straight to TCR sequencing with no prior in vitro expansion. At all three reinfection time points, viable CD3+ CD8+ CD45RO- cells from two donors served as controls.

The receptor's source is a man between 18 and 29 years old with hepatitis C virus infection. The chain recombines TRBV19 with TRBJ1-4, with TRBD1 matching over 8 bases. The specimen was naive CD8+ T cells sorted from blood. The CDR3, as DNA: TGTGCCAGTAGTGTTCGACAGGGGAGGCCGGGAGATGAAAAACTGTTTTTT. It encodes CASSVRQGRPGDEKLFF.